The sequence of this T cell receptor beta chain was determined in a study of blood T cell repertoires in COVID-19. Study overall: Both acute and convalescent COVID-19 samples were obtained from the United States, Italy and Spain. The cDNA or gDNA used as material had been derived from T cells, B-cell-depleted T cells, or PBMCs.

Original processing notes: Reference gene primer amplification gave estimated nucleated cell counts. Method: immunoSEQ multiplex PCR; TCRdb's copy keeps in-frame clones and lacks some. That table furnishes V, J and clone size, whereas the DNA furnished D and trimming. The sample holds tens of thousands of clones, 90% to 95% seen once. V was pared by 2 bases and J by 11 bases, with 9 bases between. Germline CDR1 is MNHNY and CDR2 is SVGAGI (reference sequence). The CDR3 has 11 residues. The gene calls are TRBV6-6 and TRBJ1-2, with TRBD1 as a possible D gene (5 bases). This TCR came from a woman between 45 and 65 years old in a cohort sampled during active COVID-19. The sample taken for sequencing was peripheral blood. Here the CDR3 reads CASSYRGSYTF. CDR3 nucleotide sequence: TGTGCCAGCAGTTACAGGGGTAGTTACACCTTC.